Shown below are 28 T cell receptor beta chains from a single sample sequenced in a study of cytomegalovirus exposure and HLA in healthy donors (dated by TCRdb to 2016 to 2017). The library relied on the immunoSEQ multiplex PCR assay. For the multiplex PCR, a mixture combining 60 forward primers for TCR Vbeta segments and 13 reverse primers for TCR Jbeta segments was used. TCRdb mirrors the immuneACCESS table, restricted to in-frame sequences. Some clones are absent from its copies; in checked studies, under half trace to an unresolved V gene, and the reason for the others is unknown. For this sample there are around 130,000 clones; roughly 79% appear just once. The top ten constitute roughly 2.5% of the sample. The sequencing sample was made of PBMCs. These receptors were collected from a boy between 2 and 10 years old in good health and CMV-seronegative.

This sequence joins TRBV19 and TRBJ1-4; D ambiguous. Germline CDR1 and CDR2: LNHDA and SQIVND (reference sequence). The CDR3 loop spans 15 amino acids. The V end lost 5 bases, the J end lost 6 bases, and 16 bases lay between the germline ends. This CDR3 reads CASSGRTGWDEKLFF. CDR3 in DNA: TGTGCCAGTAGTGGCCGGACTGGGTGGGATGAAAAACTGTTTTTT.

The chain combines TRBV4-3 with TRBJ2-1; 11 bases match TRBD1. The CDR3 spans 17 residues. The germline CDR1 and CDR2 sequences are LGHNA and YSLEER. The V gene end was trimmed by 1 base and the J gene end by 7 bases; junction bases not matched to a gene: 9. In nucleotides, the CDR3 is TGCGCCAGCAGCCAAGGGGGTCCGGGACAGGGGGGGAATGAGCAGTTCTTC. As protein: CASSQGGPGQGGNEQFF.

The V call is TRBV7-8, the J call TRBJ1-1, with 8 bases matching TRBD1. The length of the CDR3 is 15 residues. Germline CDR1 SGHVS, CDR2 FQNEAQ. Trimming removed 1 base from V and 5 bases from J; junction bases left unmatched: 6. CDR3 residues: CASSLEGQDGTEAFF. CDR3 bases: TGTGCCAGCAGCTTAGAGGGACAGGACGGGACTGAAGCTTTCTTT.

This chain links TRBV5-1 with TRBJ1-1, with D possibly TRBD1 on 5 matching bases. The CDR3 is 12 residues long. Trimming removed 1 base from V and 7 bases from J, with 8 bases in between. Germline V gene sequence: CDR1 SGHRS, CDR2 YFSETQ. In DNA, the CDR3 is TGCGCCAGCAGCTTGCGGACAAATGAAGCTTTCTTT. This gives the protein CASSLRTNEAFF.

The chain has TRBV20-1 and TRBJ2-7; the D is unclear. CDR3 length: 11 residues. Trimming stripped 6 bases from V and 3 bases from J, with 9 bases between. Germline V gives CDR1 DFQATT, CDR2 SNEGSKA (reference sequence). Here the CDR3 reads CSARENYEQYF. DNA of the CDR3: TGCAGTGCGCGAGAAAACTACGAGCAGTACTTC.

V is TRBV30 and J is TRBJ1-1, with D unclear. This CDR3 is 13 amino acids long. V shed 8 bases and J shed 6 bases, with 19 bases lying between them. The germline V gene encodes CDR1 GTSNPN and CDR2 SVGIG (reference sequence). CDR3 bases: TGTGCCCGCGGGCCTCTACTGGGCGCTGAAGCTTTCTTT. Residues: CARGPLLGAEAFF.

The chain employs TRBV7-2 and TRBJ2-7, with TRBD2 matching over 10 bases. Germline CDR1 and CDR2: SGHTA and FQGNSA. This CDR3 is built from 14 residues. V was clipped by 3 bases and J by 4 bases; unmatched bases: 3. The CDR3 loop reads CASSLTSGLYEQYV. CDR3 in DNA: TGTGCCAGCAGCTTGACTAGCGGGTTGTACGAGCAGTACGTC.

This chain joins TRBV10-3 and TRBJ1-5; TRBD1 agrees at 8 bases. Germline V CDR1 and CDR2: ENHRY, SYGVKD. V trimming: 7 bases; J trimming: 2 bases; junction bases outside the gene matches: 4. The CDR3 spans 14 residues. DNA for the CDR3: TGTGCCATCAAGGTGGGACAGGGCAATCAGCCCCAGCATTTT. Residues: CAIKVGQGNQPQHF.

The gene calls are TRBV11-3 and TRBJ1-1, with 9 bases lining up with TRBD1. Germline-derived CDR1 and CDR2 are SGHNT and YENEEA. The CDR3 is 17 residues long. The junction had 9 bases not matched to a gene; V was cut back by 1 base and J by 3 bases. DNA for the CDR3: TGTGCCAGCAGCTTAGTGGACAGGGGTAACGCGGACACTGAAGCTTTCTTT. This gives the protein CASSLVDRGNADTEAFF.

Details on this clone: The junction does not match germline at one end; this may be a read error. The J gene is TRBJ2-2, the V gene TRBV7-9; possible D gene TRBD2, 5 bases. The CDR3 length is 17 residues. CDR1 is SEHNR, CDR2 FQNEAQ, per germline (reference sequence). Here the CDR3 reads CSSSPYTQSGPTGELFF. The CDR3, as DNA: TGTTCCAGCAGCCCGTATACCCAGAGCGGACCCACCGGGGAGCTGTTTTTT.

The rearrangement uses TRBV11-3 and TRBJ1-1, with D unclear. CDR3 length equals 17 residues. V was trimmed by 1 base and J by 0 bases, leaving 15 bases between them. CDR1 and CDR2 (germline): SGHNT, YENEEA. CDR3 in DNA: TGTGCCAGCAGCTTAGTGCCCTCGGCGGTGATGAACACTGAAGCTTTCTTT. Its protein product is CASSLVPSAVMNTEAFF.

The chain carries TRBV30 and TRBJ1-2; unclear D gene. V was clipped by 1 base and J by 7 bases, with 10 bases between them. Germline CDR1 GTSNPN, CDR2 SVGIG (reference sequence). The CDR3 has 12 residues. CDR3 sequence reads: CAWSAQRVGYTF. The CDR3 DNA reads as TGTGCCTGGAGTGCCCAGCGGGTTGGCTACACCTTC.

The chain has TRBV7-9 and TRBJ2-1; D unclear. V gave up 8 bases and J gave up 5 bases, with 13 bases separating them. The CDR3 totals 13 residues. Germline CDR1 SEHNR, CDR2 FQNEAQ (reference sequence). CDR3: CASGPPEHNEQFF. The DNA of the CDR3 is TGTGCCAGCGGCCCCCCAGAACACAATGAGCAGTTCTTC.

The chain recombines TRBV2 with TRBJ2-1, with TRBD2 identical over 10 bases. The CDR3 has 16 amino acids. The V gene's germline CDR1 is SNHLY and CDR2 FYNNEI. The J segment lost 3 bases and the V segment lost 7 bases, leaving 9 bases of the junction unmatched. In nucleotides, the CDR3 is TGTGCCAGCACCCCCGCCGGGACTAGCGTCTACAATGAGCAGTTCTTC. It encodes CASTPAGTSVYNEQFF.

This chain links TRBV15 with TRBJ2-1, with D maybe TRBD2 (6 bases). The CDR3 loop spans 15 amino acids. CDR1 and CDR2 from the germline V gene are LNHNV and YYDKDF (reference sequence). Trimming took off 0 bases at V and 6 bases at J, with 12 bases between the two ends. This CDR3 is CATSRDNGGTNEQFF. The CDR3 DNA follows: TGTGCCACCAGCAGAGATAACGGGGGAACCAATGAGCAGTTCTTC.

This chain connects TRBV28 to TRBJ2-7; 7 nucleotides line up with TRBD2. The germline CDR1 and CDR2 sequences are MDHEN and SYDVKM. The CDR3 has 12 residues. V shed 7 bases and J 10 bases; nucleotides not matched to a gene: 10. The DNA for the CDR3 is TGTGCCAGCAACAGCGGGATACAACAACAGTACGTC. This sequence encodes CASNSGIQQQYV.

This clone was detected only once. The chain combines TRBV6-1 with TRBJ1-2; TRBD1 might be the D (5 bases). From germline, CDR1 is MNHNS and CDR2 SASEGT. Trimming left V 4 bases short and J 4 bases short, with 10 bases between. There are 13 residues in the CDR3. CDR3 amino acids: CASSAQGSYGYTF. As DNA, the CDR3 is TGTGCCAGCAGTGCGCAGGGCAGCTATGGCTACACCTTC.

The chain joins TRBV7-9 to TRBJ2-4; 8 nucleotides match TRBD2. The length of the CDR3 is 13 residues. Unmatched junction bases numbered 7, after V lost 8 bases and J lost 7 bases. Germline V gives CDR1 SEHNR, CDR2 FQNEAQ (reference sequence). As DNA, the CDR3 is TGTGCCAGCCGAGGACTAGCAGGGAACATTCAGTACTTC. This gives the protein CASRGLAGNIQYF.

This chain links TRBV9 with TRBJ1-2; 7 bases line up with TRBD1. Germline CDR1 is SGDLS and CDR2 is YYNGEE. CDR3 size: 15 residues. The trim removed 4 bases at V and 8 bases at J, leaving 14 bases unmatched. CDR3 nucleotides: TGTGCCAGCAGCCATCGACAGGGTGCTCTGGAAGGCTACACCTTC. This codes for CASSHRQGALEGYTF.

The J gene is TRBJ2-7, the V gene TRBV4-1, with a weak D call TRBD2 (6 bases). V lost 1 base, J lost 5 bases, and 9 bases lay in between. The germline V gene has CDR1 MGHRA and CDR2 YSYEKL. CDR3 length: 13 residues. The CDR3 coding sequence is TGCGCCAGCAGCCAAGGGAGGGGAGACGAGCAGTACGTC. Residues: CASSQGRGDEQYV.

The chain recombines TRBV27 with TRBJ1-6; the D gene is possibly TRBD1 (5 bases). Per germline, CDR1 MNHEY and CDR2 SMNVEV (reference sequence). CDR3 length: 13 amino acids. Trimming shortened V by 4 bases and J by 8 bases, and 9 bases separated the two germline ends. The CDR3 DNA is TGTGCCAGCAGTTCCATAGGGGATTCACCCCTCCACTTT. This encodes CASSSIGDSPLHF.

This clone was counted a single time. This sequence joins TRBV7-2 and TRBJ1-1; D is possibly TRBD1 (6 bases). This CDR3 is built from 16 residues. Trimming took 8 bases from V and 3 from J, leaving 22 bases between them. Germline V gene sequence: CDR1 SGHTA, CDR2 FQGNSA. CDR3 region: CASCPTGSADHTEAFF. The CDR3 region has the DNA TGTGCCAGCTGCCCTACAGGGTCAGCCGACCACACTGAAGCTTTCTTT.

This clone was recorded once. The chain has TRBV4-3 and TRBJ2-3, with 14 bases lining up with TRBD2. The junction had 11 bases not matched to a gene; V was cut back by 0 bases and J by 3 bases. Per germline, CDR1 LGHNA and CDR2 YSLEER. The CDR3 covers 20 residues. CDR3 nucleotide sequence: TGCGCCAGCAGCCAAGAGGGGACTAGCGGGGGCCGCGTGAGTACAGATACGCAGTATTTT. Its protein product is CASSQEGTSGGRVSTDTQYF.

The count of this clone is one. CDR3 loop: CAWTTGTAYGYTF. The CDR3 DNA sequence: TGTGCCTGGACTACAGGGACAGCCTATGGCTACACCTTC. This rearrangement joins TRBV30 to TRBJ1-2, with 7 bases fitting TRBD1. With V trimmed by 4 bases and J by 4 bases, 6 bases remained unmatched. CDR3 length equals 13 residues. Germline CDR1 is GTSNPN and CDR2 is SVGIG (reference sequence). Full variable domain (missing parts from reference TRBV30 and TRBJ1-2): SQTIHQWPATLVQPVGSPLSLECTVEGTSNPNLYWYRQAAGRGLQLLFYSVGIGQISSEVPQNLSASRPQDRQFILSSKKLLLSDSGFYLCAWTTGTAYGYTFGSGTRLTVV.

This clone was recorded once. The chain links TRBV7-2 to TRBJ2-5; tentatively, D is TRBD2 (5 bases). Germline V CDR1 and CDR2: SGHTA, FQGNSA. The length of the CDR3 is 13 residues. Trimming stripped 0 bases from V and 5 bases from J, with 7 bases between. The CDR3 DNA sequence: TGTGCCAGCAGCTTAGCGGAGGAGGAGACCCAGTACTTC. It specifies CASSLAEEETQYF.

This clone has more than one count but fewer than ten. DNA for the CDR3: TGTGCCAGCAGCCAGGGGGTAACTGGAAACACCATATATTTT. Protein: CASSQGVTGNTIYF. J is TRBJ1-3 and V is TRBV5-5; 7 positions match TRBD1. Unmatched junction bases numbered 3, after V lost 4 bases and J lost 2 bases. The CDR3 is 14 residues long. The V gene's germline CDR1 is SGHKS and CDR2 YYEKEE (reference sequence).

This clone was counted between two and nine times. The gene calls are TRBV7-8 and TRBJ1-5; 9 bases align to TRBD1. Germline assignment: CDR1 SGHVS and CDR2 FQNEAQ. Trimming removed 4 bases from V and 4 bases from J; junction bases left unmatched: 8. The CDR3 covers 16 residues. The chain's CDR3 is CASSSRTGVGNQPQHF. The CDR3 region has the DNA TGTGCCAGCAGCTCGCGGACAGGGGTTGGTAATCAGCCCCAGCATTTT.

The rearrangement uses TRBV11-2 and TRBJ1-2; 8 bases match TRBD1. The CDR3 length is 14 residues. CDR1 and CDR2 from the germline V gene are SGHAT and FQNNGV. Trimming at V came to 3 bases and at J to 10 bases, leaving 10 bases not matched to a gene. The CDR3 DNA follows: TGTGCCAGCAGCTTCCAGGGGGCCCTCAGTGACTACACCTTC. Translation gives CASSFQGALSDYTF. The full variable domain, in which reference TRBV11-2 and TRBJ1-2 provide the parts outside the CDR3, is EAGVAQSPRYKIIEKRQSVAFWCNPISGHATLYWYQQILGQGPKLLIQFQNNGVVDDSQLPKDRFSAERLKGVDSTLKIQPAKLEDSAVYLCASSFQGALSDYTFGSGTRLTVV.